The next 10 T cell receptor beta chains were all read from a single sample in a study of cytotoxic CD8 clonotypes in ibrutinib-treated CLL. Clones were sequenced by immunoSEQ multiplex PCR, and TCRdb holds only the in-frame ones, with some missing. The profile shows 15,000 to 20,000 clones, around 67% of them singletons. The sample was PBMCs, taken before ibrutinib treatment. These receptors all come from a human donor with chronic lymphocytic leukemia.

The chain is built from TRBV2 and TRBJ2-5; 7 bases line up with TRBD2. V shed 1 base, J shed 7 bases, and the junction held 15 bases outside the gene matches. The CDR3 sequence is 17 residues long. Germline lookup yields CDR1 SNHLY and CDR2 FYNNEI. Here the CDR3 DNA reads TGTGCCAGCAGTGAAGGAGCGGGGACTCTTCCTTTGGGGACCCAGTACTTC. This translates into CASSEGAGTLPLGTQYF.

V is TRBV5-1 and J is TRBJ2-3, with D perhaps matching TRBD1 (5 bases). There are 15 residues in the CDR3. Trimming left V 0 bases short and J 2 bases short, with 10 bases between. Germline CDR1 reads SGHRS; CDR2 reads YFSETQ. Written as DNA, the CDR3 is TGCGCCAGCAGCTTGGAGGGGATCCCCACAGATACGCAGTATTTT. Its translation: CASSLEGIPTDTQYF.

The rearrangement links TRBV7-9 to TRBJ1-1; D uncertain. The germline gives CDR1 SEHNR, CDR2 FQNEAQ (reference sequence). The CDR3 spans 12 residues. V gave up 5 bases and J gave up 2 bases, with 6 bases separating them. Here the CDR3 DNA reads TGTGCCAGCAGCCAAGGAAACACTGAAGCTTTCTTT. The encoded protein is CASSQGNTEAFF.

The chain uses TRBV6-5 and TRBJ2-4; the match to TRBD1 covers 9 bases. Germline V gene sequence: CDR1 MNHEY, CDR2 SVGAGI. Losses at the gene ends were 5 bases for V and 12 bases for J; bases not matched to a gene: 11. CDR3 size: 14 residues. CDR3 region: CASSRPGTGSYQYF. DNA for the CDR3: TGTGCCAGCAGTCGTCCCGGGACAGGGAGTTATCAGTACTTC.

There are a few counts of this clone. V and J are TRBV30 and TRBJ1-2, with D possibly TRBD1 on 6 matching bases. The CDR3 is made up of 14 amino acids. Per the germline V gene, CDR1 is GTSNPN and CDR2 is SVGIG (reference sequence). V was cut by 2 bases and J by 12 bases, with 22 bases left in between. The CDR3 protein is CAWSKPGTPLMDTF. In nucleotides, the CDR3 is TGTGCCTGGAGTAAACCCGGGACACCCCTAATGGACACCTTC. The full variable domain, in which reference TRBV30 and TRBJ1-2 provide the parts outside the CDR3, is SQTIHQWPATLVQPVGSPLSLECTVEGTSNPNLYWYRQAAGRGLQLLFYSVGIGQISSEVPQNLSASRPQDRQFILSSKKLLLSDSGFYLCAWSKPGTPLMDTFGSGTRLTVV.

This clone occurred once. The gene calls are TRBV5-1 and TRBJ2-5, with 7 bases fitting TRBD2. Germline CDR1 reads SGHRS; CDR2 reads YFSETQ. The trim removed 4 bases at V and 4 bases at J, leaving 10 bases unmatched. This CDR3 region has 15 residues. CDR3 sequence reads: CASSPRGREGETQYF. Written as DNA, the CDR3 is TGCGCCAGCAGCCCACGGGGCAGGGAGGGAGAGACCCAGTACTTC. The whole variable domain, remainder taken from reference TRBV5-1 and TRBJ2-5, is KAGVTQTPRYLIKTRGQQVTLSCSPISGHRSVSWYQQTPGQGLQFLFEYFSETQRNKGNFPGRFSGRQFSNSRSEMNVSTLELGDSALYLCASSPRGREGETQYFGPGTRLLVL.

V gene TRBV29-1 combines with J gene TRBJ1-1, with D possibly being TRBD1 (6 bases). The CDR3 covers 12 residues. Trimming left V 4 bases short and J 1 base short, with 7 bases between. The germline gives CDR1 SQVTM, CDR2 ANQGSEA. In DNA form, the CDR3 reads TGCAGCGTTGTAGGGGGGAACACTGAAGCTTTCTTT. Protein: CSVVGGNTEAFF.

CDR3 protein: CASSAGLAGIPYEQYF. The CDR3 bases are TGTGCCAGTAGTGCGGGACTAGCGGGGATACCCTACGAGCAGTACTTC. The chain recombines TRBV19 with TRBJ2-7; 13 bases align to TRBD2. This CDR3 contains 16 residues. The germline gives CDR1 LNHDA, CDR2 SQIVND (reference sequence). With V trimmed by 5 bases and J by 2 bases, 6 bases remained unmatched.

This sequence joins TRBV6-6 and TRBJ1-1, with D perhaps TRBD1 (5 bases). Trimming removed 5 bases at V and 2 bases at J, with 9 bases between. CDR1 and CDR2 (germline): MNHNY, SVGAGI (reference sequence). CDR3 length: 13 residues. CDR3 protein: CASSLTGNTEAFF. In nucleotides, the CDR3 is TGTGCCAGCAGTCTCACAGGAAACACTGAAGCTTTCTTT.

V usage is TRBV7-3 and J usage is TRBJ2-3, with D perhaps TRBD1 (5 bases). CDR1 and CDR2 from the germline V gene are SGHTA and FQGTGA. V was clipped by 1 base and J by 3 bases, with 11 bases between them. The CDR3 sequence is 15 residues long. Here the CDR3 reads CASSLIQGKTDTQYF. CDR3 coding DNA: TGTGCCAGCAGCTTAATCCAGGGCAAGACAGATACGCAGTATTTT. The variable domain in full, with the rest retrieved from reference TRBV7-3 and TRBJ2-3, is GAGVSQTPSNKVTEKGKYVELRCDPISGHTALYWYRQSLGQGPEFLIYFQGTGAADDSGLPNDRFFAVRPEGSVSTLKIQRTERGDSAVYLCASSLIQGKTDTQYFGPGTRLTVL.